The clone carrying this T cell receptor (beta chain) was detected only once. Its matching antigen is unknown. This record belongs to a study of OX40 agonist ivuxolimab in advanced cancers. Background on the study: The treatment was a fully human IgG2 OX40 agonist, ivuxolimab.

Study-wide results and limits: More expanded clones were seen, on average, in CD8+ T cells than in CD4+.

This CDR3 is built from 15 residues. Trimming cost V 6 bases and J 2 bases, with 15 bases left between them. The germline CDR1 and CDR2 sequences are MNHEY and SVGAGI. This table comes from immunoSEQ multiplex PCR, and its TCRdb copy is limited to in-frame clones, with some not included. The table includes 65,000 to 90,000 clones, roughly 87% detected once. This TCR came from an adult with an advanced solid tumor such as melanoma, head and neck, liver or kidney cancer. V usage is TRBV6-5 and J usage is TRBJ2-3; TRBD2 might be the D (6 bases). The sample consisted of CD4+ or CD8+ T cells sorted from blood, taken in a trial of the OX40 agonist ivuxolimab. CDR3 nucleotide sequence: TGTGCCAGCAGGCGGGGACGGCAGGTCACAGATACGCAGTATTTT. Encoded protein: CASRRGRQVTDTQYF.